What follows are 6 T cell receptor beta chains derived from one specimen sequenced in a study of prognosis after radiotherapy for stage I lung cancer. Amplification of the TCR beta CDR3 (from genomic DNA) was done by two-round multiplex PCR. Round one of PCR was performed, and it used primers specific to each TRBV and TRBJ gene. A single record per CDR3 protein comes from TCRdb applying MiXCR to the multiplex PCR reads. Altogether over 50,000 distinct CDR3 sequences are present, about 37% being singletons, with the ten largest covering 9.2%. The sequences come from PBMCs, collected before or after stereotactic body radiation therapy (not recorded which). The source is a donor over 45 with non-small cell lung cancer.

The rearrangement links TRBV2 to TRBJ1-3; 7 bases align to TRBD1. The V gene's germline CDR1 is SNHLY and CDR2 FYNNEI. With V trimmed by 0 bases and J by 9 bases, 8 bases remained unmatched. CDR3 length equals 15 residues. CDR3 loop: CASSEATGQGGTIYF. The CDR3 bases are TGTGCCAGCAGTGAAGCGACTGGTCAGGGGGGCACCATATATTTT.

This rearrangement joins TRBV11-2 to TRBJ2-7; 9 bases line up with TRBD1. V was clipped by 7 bases and J by 2 bases; unmatched bases: 9. CDR1 and CDR2 from the germline V gene are SGHAT and FQNNGV. CDR3 length equals 15 residues. CDR3: CASISGGTGTYEQYF. CDR3 coding DNA: TGTGCCAGCATCTCCGGAGGGACAGGGACCTACGAGCAGTACTTC.

This clonotype has a single count. This clone may be a read error of a much larger clone one base away. The chain links TRBV29-1 to TRBJ2-7, with 10 bases matching TRBD1. The ends lost 2 bases at V and 3 bases at J; junction bases unmatched: 10. The CDR3 length is 16 residues. Germline V CDR1 and CDR2: SQVTM, ANQGSEA. CDR3 sequence reads: CSVERLSGQGCYEQYF. CDR3 DNA sequence: TGCAGCGTTGAAAGGTTGTCGGGACAGGGGTGCTACGAGCAGTACTTC.

Many counts were recorded for this clonotype. A junction boundary mismatches the germline segment, possibly from a read error. This chain joins TRBV20-1 and TRBJ2-1; the D gene is possibly TRBD2 (5 bases). The CDR3 spans 13 residues. Germline CDR1 reads DFQATT; CDR2 reads SNEGSKA (reference sequence). CDR3 region: CSGGRASDNEQFF. The CDR3 nucleotides are TGCAGTGGAGGGCGGGCCTCCGACAATGAGCAGTTCTTC.

This clonotype was detected many times. V usage is TRBV3-2 and J usage is TRBJ1-1; TRBD1 was called by the table and not checked on the DNA. TRBV3-2 corresponds to a pseudogene. This CDR3 is 19 amino acids long. The CDR3 sequence: CASSLSGGRRLGGKTEAFF. As DNA, the CDR3 is TGTGCCAGCAGCCTCTCAGGGGGCAGGCGGTTAGGAGGGAAGACTGAAGCTTTCTTT.

This clonotype has a count of ten or more. The V call is TRBV19, the J call TRBJ2-2; 7 bases are shared with TRBD1. The CDR3 is 17 residues long. J was trimmed by 6 bases and V by 6 bases; bases with no gene match: 16. Per germline, CDR1 LNHDA and CDR2 SQIVND (reference sequence). CDR3 region: CASSPQVGGLEAGELFF. The CDR3 DNA follows: TGTGCCAGTAGCCCCCAGGTAGGGGGCTTGGAGGCCGGGGAGCTGTTTTTT.